Here is one T cell receptor beta chain with its context. Antigen unknown. It was after more than 8 days of culture that CD4+ T cells were isolated. These data come from a study of vaccination effects on CD4 cells after COVID-19. Looking at the study overall: Under the ViraFEST assay, PBMC were stimulated with viral peptide pools so that antigen-specific CD4+ T cells expanded. Sequencing was performed afterwards. Two convalescent donors provided samples 16 days and one week before vaccination. BNT162b2 vaccine or mRNA-1273 vaccine was given to participants in two doses.

Generated by immunoSEQ multiplex PCR, the TCRdb table keeps only in-frame clones and is missing some. Of about 47,000 clones listed, 70% to 80% were seen once; the top ten hold over 9.5%. Germline CDR1 is SGHTA and CDR2 is FQGTGA. The V gene lost 2 bases and the J gene lost 7 bases, with 9 bases spanning the gap. This CDR3 is 14 amino acids long. This chain joins TRBV7-3 and TRBJ1-6; D ambiguous. This TCR derives from a human donor who had a prior SARS-CoV-2 infection. The sequencing used CD4+ T cells from PBMCs cultured without peptide, collected before COVID-19 vaccination. CDR3 loop: CASSLEGGNSPLHF. CDR3 coding DNA: TGTGCCAGCAGCTTAGAGGGTGGCAATTCACCCCTCCACTTT.